This T cell receptor (beta chain) was found in a study of T cell responses to AZD1222 COVID-19 vaccine. General study results and limits: Clonal diversity was possibly underestimated, and white British individuals and females predominated among donors.

As concerns this clone: Antigen specificity is unknown.

The table came from immunoSEQ multiplex PCR; TCRdb's copy has only in-frame clones and leaves some out. The sample includes over 110,000 clones, about 92% of them seen just once. V shed 4 bases and J shed 3 bases, with 16 bases lying between them. The CDR3 has 15 residues. Germline CDR1 and CDR2: MNHEY and SVGEGT. V usage is TRBV6-2 or TRBV6-3 and J usage is TRBJ2-7; possible D gene TRBD2, 5 bases. This receptor was taken from an adult in good health. The input for sequencing was peripheral blood, taken on day 0 of AZD1222 vaccination. The DNA of the CDR3 is TGTGCCAGCAGTTCTCCCCTGGCGGGTATCTACGAGCAGTACTTC. It encodes CASSSPLAGIYEQYF.